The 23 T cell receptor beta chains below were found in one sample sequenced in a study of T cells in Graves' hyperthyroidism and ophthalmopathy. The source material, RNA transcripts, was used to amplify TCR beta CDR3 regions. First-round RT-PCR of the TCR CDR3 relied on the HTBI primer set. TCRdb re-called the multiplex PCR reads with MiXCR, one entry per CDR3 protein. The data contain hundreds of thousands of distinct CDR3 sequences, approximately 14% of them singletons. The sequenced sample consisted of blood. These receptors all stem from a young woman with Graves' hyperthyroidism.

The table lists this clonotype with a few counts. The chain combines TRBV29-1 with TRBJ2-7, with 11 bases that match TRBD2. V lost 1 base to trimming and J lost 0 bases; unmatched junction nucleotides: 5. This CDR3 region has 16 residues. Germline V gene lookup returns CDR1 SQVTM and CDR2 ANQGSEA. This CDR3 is CSVEGGLADLSYEQYF. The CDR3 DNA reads TGCAGCGTTGAAGGGGGACTAGCGGACCTCTCCTACGAGCAGTACTTC.

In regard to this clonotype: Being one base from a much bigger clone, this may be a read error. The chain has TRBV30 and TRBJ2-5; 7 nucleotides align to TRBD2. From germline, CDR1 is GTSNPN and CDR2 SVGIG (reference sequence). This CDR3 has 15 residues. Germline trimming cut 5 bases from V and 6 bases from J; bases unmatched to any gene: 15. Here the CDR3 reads CAWGPGTTDGKTQYF. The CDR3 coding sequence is TGTGCCTGGGGCCCCGGGACTACCGATGGGAAGACCCAGTACTTC. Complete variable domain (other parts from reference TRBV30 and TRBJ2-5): SQTIHQWPATLVQPVGSPLSLECTVEGTSNPNLYWYRQAAGRGLQLLFYSVGIGQISSEVPQNLSASRPQDRQFILSSKKLLLSDSGFYLCAWGPGTTDGKTQYFGPGTRLLVL.

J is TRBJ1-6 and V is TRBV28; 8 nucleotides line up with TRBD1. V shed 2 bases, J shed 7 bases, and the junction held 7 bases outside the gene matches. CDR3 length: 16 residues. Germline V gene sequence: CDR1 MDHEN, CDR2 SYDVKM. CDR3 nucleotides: TGTGCCAGCAGTTTACGCCAGGGGGCCCCCAATTCACCCCTCCACTTT. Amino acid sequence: CASSLRQGAPNSPLHF. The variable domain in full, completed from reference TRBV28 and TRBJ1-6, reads DVKVTQSSRYLVKRTGEKVFLECVQDMDHENMFWYRQDPGLGLRLIYFSYDVKMKEKGDIPEGYSVSREKKERFSLILESASTNQTSMYLCASSLRQGAPNSPLHFGNGTRLTVT.

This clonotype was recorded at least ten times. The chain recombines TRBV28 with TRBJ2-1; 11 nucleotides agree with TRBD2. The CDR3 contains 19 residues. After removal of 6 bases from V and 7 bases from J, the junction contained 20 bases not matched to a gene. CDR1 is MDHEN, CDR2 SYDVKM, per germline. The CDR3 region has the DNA TGTGCCAGCAGAGAACACCCACCGCCTCGACTAGCGGGACTTAATGAGCAGTTCTTC. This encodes CASREHPPPRLAGLNEQFF.

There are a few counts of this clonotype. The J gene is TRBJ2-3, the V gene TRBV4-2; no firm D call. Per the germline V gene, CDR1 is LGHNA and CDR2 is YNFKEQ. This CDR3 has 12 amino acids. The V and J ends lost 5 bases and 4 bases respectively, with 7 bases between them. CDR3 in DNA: TGTGCCAGCAGCGCTCAGGCAGATACGCAGTATTTT. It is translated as CASSAQADTQYF.

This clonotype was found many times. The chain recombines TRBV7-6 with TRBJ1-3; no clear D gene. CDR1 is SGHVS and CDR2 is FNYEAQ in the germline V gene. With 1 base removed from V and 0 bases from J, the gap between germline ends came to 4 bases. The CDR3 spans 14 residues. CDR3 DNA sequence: TGTGCCAGCAGCTTAGGTAACTCTGGAAACACCATATATTTT. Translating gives CASSLGNSGNTIYF.

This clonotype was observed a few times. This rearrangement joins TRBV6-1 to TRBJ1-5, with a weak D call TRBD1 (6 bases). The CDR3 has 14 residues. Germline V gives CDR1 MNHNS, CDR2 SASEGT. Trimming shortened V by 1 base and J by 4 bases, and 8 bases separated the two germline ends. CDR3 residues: CASSEGQVNQPQHF. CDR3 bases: TGTGCCAGCAGTGAAGGACAGGTTAATCAGCCCCAGCATTTT.

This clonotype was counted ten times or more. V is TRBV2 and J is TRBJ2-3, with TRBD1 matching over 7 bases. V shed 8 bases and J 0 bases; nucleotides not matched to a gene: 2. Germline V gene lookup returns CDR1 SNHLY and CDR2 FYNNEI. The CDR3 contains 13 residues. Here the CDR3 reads CASLQGSTDTQYF. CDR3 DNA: TGTGCCAGCCTACAGGGGAGCACAGATACGCAGTATTTT.

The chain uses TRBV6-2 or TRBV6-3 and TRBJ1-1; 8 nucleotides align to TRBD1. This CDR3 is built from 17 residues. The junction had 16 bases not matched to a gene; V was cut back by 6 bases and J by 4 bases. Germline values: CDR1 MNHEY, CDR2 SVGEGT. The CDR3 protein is CASSFLDREDVTTEAFF. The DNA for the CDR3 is TGTGCCAGCAGCTTCTTGGACAGGGAGGATGTGACCACTGAAGCTTTCTTT.

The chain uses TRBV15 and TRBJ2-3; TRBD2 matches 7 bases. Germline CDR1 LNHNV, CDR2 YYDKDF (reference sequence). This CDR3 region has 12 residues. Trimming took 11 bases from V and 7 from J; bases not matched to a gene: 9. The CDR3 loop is CASSGPKNTQYF. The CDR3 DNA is TGTGCCTCTAGCGGACCTAAGAATACGCAGTATTTT.

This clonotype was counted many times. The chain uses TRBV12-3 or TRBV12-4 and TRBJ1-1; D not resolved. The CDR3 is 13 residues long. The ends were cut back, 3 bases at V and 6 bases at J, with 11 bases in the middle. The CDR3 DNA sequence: TGTGCCAGCAGTTTGTACGGCGGCGCTGAAGCTTTCTTT. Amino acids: CASSLYGGAEAFF.

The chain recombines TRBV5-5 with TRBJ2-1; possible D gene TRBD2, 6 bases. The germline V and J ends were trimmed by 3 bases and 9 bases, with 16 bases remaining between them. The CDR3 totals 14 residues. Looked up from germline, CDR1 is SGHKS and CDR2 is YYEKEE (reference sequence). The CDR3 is CASSSNGGLVEQFF. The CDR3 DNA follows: TGTGCCAGCAGCTCCAATGGGGGGTTGGTTGAGCAGTTCTTC. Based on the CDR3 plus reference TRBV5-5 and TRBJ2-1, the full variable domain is DAGVTQSPTHLIKTRGQQVTLRCSPISGHKSVSWYQQVLGQGPQFIFQYYEKEERGRGNFPDRFSARQFPNYSSELNVNALLLGDSALYLCASSSNGGLVEQFFGPGTRLTVL.

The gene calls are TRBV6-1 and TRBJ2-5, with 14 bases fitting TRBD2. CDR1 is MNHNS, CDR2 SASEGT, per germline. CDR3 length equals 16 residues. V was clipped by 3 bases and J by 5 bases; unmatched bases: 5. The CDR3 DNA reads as TGTGCCAGCAGTGAGGGACTAGCGGGAGTCTATGAGACCCAGTACTTC. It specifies CASSEGLAGVYETQYF.

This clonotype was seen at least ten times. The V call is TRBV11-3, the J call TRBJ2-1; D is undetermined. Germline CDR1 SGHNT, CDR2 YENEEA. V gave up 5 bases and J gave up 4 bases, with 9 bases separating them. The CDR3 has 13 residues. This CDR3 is CASSAQTYNEQFF. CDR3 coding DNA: TGTGCCAGCAGCGCACAGACTTACAATGAGCAGTTCTTC. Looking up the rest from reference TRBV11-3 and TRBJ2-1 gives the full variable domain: EAGVVQSPRYKIIEKKQPVAFWCNPISGHNTLYWYLQNLGQGPELLIRYENEEAVDDSQLPKDRFSAERLKGVDSTLKIQPAELGDSAVYLCASSAQTYNEQFFGPGTRLTVL.

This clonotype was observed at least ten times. CDR3 loop: CASRRTGSTDTQYF. CDR3 bases: TGTGCCAGCAGACGGACGGGGAGCACAGATACGCAGTATTTT. This chain joins TRBV2 and TRBJ2-3; weak D call: TRBD2 (5 bases). Trimming removed 6 bases at V and 0 bases at J, with 10 bases between. The length of the CDR3 is 14 residues. CDR1 is SNHLY and CDR2 is FYNNEI in the germline V gene.

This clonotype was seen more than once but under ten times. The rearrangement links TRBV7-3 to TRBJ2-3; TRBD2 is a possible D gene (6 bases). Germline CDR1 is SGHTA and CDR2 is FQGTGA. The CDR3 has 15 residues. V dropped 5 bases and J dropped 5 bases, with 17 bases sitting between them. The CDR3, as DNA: TGTGCCAGCAGCCCCATTGGGGGGTTTGGAGATACGCAGTATTTT. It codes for CASSPIGGFGDTQYF.

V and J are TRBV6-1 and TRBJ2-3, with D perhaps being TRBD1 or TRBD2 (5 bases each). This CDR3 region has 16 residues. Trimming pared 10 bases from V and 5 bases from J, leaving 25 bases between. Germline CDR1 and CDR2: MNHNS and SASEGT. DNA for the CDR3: TGTGCCATCCATAACCCATGGGACCCCAGAGGAGATACGCAGTATTTT. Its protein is CAIHNPWDPRGDTQYF.

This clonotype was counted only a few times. CDR3 bases: TGCGCCAGCAGGGCGGATTGGAACACTGAAGCTTTCTTT. It yields the protein CASRADWNTEAFF. V usage is TRBV5-1 and J usage is TRBJ1-1; D gene uncertain. V was clipped by 5 bases and J by 1 base, with 9 bases between them. The CDR3 loop spans 13 amino acids. Germline CDR1 reads SGHRS; CDR2 reads YFSETQ. The variable domain in full, completed from reference TRBV5-1 and TRBJ1-1, reads KAGVTQTPRYLIKTRGQQVTLSCSPISGHRSVSWYQQTPGQGLQFLFEYFSETQRNKGNFPGRFSGRQFSNSRSEMNVSTLELGDSALYLCASRADWNTEAFFGQGTRLTVV.

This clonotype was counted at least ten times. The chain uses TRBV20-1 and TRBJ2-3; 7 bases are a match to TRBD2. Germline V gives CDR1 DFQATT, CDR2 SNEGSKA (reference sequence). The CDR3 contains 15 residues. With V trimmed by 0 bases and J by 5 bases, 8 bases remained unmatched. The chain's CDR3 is CSARDLAGVQDTQYF. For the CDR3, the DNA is TGCAGTGCTAGAGATCTGGCGGGAGTCCAAGATACGCAGTATTTT.

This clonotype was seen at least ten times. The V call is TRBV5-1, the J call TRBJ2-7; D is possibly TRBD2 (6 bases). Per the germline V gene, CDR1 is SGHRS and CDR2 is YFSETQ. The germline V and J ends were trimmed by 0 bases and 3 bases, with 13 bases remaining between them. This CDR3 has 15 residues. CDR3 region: CASSLVGDSGYEQYF. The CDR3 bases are TGCGCCAGCAGCTTGGTCGGGGACTCAGGCTACGAGCAGTACTTC.

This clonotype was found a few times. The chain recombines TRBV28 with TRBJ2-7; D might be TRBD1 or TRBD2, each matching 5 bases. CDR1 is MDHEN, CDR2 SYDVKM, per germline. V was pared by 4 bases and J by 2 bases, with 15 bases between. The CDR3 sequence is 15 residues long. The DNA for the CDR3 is TGTGCCAGCAGTTCACCCCCGGGACGGACCTACGAGCAGTACTTC. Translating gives CASSSPPGRTYEQYF.

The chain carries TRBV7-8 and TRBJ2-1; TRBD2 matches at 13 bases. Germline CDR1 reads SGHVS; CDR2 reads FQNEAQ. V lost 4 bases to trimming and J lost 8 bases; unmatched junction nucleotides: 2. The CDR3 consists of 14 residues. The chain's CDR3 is CASSWTSGRYEQFF. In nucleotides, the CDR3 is TGTGCCAGCAGCTGGACTAGCGGGAGATATGAGCAGTTCTTC.

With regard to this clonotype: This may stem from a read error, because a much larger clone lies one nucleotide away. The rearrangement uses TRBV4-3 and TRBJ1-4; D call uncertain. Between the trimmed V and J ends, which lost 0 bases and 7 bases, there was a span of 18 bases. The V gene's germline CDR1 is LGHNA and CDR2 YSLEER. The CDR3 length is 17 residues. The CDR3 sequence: CASSQDGGSLHGEKLFF. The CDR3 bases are TGCGCCAGCAGCCAAGATGGAGGGTCCCTTCATGGTGAAAAACTGTTTTTT.